The T cell receptor beta chain described here comes from a study of spatial heterogeneity in lung cancer. Overall study context: Samples were donated by 72 untreated early-stage non-small cell lung cancer patients.

Every TCR cDNA molecule bore a unique molecular identifier. TCRdb used MiXCR to reprocess the 5' RACE reads, holding one entry per CDR3 protein. The data show 85,000 to 100,000 distinct CDR3 sequences, approximately 19% seen once. This clonotype was picked up a small number of times. This CDR3 has 14 residues. V was pared by 2 bases and J by 4 bases, with 6 bases between. Per germline, CDR1 SEHNR and CDR2 FQNEAQ (reference sequence). The time point denotes: blood at routine non-recurrence follow-up after resection. Material for sequencing was whole RNA from tumor, nontumor lung or frozen PBMC, left unsorted.

This chain joins TRBV7-9 and TRBJ2-6; D remains ambiguous. The sample was PBMCs, taken at follow-up. The clonotype comes from a male donor with early-stage non-small cell lung cancer. This CDR3 reads CASSLSWGANVLTF. The CDR3 region has the DNA TGTGCCAGCAGCTTAAGTTGGGGGGCCAACGTCCTGACTTTC.